The 10 T cell receptor beta chains below all came from one sample that was sequenced in a study of OX40 agonist ivuxolimab in advanced cancers. Sequencing used immunoSEQ multiplex PCR; TCRdb keeps in-frame clones, though not all of them. The sample comprises around 100,000 clones, 90% of which are singletons, and 0.25% to 0.35% rests with the top ten. The sequencing used CD4+ or CD8+ T cells sorted from blood, collected in a trial of the OX40 agonist ivuxolimab. Source of these receptors: an adult with an advanced solid tumor such as melanoma, head and neck, liver or kidney cancer.

CDR3 in DNA: TGTGCCAGCAGTTTGGGGACAGGGGGTTCCTACGAGCAGTACTTC. This gives the protein CASSLGTGGSYEQYF. The chain employs TRBV27 and TRBJ2-7, with TRBD1 matching 11 bases. There are 15 residues in the CDR3. V shed 3 bases and J 1 base; nucleotides not matched to a gene: 2. The germline gives CDR1 MNHEY, CDR2 SMNVEV (reference sequence).

This chain uses TRBV7-2 with TRBJ1-2; tentative D call: TRBD1 (5 bases). The CDR3 runs 14 residues. V was pared by 7 bases and J by 2 bases, with 14 bases between. The germline V gene encodes CDR1 SGHTA and CDR2 FQGNSA. CDR3 DNA: TGTGCCAGCAACCGTGACAGTCGGAACTATGGCTACACCTTC. This encodes CASNRDSRNYGYTF.

Comments on this clone: An end of the junction differs from the germline gene, which may be a read error. The rearrangement uses TRBV10-3 and TRBJ2-3, with D possibly being TRBD1 or TRBD2 (5 bases each). This CDR3 has 14 residues. Germline CDR1 ENHRY, CDR2 SYGVKD. CDR3: CAIREWGSTDTQYF. In nucleotides, the CDR3 is TGTGCCATCAGAGAGTGGGGGAGCACAGATACGCAGTATTTT.

J is TRBJ1-1 and V is TRBV5-4, with a weak D call TRBD1 (5 bases). Trimming removed 3 bases at V and 1 base at J, with 13 bases between. CDR3 length: 15 amino acids. Germline CDR1 reads SGHNT; CDR2 reads YYREEE (reference sequence). CDR3 coding DNA: TGTGCCAGCAGCTGGGACCTTTCGCAGAACACTGAAGCTTTCTTT. It yields the protein CASSWDLSQNTEAFF.

This chain connects TRBV9 to TRBJ1-4, with TRBD1 identical over 7 bases. CDR3 length: 17 residues. The germline V gene encodes CDR1 SGDLS and CDR2 YYNGEE. With V trimmed by 2 bases and J by 3 bases, 10 bases remained unmatched. The CDR3 reads CASSVGTGVSANEKLFF. CDR3 coding DNA: TGTGCCAGCAGCGTGGGAACAGGGGTATCGGCTAATGAAAAACTGTTTTTT.

This clone was picked up a small number of times. The chain employs TRBV4-1 and TRBJ2-4, with 7 bases identical to TRBD1. Germline values: CDR1 MGHRA, CDR2 YSYEKL. Germline trimming cut 6 bases from V and 6 bases from J; bases unmatched to any gene: 17. CDR3 length: 17 amino acids. Here the CDR3 reads CASSPGAPTGRRNIQYF. Written as DNA, the CDR3 is TGCGCCAGCAGTCCCGGGGCCCCGACAGGGAGACGAAACATTCAGTACTTC.

The chain employs TRBV19 and TRBJ1-1; the D is unclear. Germline CDR1 reads LNHDA; CDR2 reads SQIVND (reference sequence). This CDR3 comprises 16 residues. V dropped 7 bases and J dropped 1 base, with 19 bases sitting between them. The DNA for the CDR3 is TGTGCCAGTATCCTAACAAGTGGAGTTGCGAACACTGAAGCTTTCTTT. It yields the protein CASILTSGVANTEAFF.

This clone occurred once. The chain carries TRBV5-4 and TRBJ1-5; tentative D call: TRBD1 (5 bases). The germline V gene has CDR1 SGHNT and CDR2 YYREEE (reference sequence). Trimming pared 0 bases from V and 7 bases from J, leaving 11 bases between. This CDR3 region has 14 residues. CDR3 nucleotide sequence: TGTGCCAGCAGCTTGGCCGGGGGTGGCCAGCCCCAGCATTTT. This translates into CASSLAGGGQPQHF.

The gene calls are TRBV20-1 and TRBJ2-1; no clear D gene. In germline, CDR1 is DFQATT, CDR2 SNEGSKA (reference sequence). V was shortened by 6 bases and J by 4 bases, with 4 bases between the two germline ends. This CDR3 comprises 10 residues. The CDR3 coding sequence is TGCAGTGCCCCATACAATGAGCAGTTCTTC. Protein sequence: CSAPYNEQFF.

V usage is TRBV18 and J usage is TRBJ2-7, with 7 nucleotides matching TRBD1. The CDR3 sequence is 14 residues long. In germline, CDR1 is KGHSH, CDR2 LQKENI. The J segment lost 2 bases and the V segment lost 6 bases, leaving 7 bases of the junction unmatched. This CDR3 is CASSTGTATYEQYF. DNA for the CDR3: TGTGCCAGCTCTACCGGGACAGCTACCTACGAGCAGTACTTC.